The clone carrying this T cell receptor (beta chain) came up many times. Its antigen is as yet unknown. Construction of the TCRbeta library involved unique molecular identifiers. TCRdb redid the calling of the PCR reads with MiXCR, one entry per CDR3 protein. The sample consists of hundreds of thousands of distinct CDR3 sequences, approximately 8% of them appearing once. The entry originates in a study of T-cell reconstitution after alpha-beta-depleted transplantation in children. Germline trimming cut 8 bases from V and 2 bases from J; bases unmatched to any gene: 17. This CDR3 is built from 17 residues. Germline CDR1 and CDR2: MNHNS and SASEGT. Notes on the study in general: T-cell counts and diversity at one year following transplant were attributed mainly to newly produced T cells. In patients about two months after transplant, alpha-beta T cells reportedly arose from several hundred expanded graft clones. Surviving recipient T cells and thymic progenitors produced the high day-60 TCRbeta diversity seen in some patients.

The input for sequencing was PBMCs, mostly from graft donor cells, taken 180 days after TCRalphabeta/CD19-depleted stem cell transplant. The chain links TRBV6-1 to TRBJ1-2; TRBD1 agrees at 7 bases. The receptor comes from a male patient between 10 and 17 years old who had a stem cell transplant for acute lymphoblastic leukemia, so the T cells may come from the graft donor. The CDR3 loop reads CASLRGRQGRGNYGYTF. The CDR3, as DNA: TGTGCCAGCTTGAGAGGGAGACAGGGTAGGGGAAACTATGGCTACACCTTC.